The TCR beta chain under discussion was sequenced for a study of blood T cell repertoires in COVID-19. Study details: Sites in the United States, Italy and Spain provided acute and convalescent COVID-19 samples.

Per the study methods: Reference gene primer amplification gave estimated nucleated cell counts. Assay: immunoSEQ multiplex PCR; the TCRdb copy retains only in-frame clones and omits some. Clone size and the V and J calls come from that table; the DNA yielded D and trimming. The sample carries over 110,000 clones, roughly 84% recorded once. Deletions cut 3 bases from V and 1 base from J, with 9 bases between. The CDR3 runs 14 residues. The germline CDR1 and CDR2 sequences are SGDLS and YYNGEE. Input material: PBMCs or T cells enriched from blood (not recorded which). The chain joins TRBV9 to TRBJ2-3; D perhaps matches TRBD2 (6 bases). The clonotype originates from a man aged 50-59 years in a cohort exposed to, infected with or recovered from COVID-19 (not recorded which). This chain's CDR3 is CASSGQRGTDTQYF. DNA for the CDR3: TGTGCCAGCAGCGGGCAGCGGGGCACAGATACGCAGTATTTT.